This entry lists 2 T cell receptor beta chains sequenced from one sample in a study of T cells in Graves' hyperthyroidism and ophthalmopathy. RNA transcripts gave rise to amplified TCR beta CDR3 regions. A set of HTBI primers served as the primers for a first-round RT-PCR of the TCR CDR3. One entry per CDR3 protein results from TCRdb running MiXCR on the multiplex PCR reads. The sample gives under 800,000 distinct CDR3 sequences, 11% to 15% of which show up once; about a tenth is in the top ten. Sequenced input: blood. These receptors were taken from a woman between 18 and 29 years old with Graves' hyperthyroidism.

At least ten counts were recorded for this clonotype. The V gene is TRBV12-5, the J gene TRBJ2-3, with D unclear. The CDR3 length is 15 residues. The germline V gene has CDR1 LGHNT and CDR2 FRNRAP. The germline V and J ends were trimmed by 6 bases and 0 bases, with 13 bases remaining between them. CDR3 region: CASGSTFSSTDTQYF. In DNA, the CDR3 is TGTGCTAGTGGCTCCACCTTCTCTAGCACAGATACGCAGTATTTT.

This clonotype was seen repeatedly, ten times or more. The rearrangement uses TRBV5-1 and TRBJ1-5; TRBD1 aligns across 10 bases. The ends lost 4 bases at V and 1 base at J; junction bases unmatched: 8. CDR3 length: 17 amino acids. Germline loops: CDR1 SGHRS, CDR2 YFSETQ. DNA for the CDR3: TGCGCCAGCAGCGAACTGCCGGGACAGGGGAGCAATCAGCCCCAGCATTTT. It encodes CASSELPGQGSNQPQHF.